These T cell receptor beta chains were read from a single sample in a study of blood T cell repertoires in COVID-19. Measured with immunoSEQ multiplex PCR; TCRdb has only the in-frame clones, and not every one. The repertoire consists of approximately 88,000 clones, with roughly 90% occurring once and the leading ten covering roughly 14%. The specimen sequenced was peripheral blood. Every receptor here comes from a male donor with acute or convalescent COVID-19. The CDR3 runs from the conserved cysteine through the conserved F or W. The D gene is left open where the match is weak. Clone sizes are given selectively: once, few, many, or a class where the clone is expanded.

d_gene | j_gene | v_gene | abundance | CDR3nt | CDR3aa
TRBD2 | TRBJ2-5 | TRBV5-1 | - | TGCGCCAGCAAACCGGGACTAGCGGGAGAGGAGACCCAGTACTTC | CASKPGLAGEETQYF
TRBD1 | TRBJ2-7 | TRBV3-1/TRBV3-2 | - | TGTGCCAGCAGACTCGGACAGGGCCCCTACGAGCAGTACTTC | CASRLGQGPYEQYF
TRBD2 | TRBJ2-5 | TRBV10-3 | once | TGTGCCATCAGCCTAGGACTAGGTGTTCAAGAGACCCAGTACTTC | CAISLGLGVQETQYF
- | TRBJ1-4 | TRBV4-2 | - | TGTGCCAGCAGCCAAGGACTTCTCCATGCAACTAATGAAAAACTGTTTTTT | CASSQGLLHATNEKLFF
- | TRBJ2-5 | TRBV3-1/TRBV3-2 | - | TGTGCCAGCAGCCAGAGGGGGACGGGGCACACGATGGGGGAGACCCAGTACTTC | CASSQRGTGHTMGETQYF
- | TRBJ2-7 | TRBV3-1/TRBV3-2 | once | TGTGCCAGCAGCCGGAGACCATCCTACGAGCAGTACTTC | CASSRRPSYEQYF
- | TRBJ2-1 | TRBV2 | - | TGTGCCAGTCTCCGGGACTCCGTCACCCCCAATGAGCAGTTCTTC | CASLRDSVTPNEQFF
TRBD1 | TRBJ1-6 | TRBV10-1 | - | TGCGCCAGCAGTGAAAAGACAGGGGGGTGCCCCCTCCACTTT | CASSEKTGGCPLHF
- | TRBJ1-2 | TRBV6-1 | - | TGTGCCAGCAGTGAAATTTTTGGGCAGGGTAACATCTATGGCTACACCTTC | CASSEIFGQGNIYGYTF
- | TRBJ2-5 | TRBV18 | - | TGTGCCAGCTCACCAACAACAGTAATCGGAGAGACCCAGTACTTC | CASSPTTVIGETQYF
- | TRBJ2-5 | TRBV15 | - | TGTGCCACCAGCAGAGATGGAGTAGGGAGGCCCCAGTACTTC | CATSRDGVGRPQYF
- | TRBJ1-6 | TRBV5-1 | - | TGCGCCAGCAGCCCAATCGCGGGGCCCAAGGAGCACTTT | CASSPIAGPKEHF
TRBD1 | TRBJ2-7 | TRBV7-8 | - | TGTGCCAGCAGCTTATTGGACAGGGGTTACGAGCAGTACTTC | CASSLLDRGYEQYF
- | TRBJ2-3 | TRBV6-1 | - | TGTGCCAGCAGTGAAATGAGAGGGTCAGATACGCAGTATTTT | CASSEMRGSDTQYF
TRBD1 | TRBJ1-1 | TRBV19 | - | TGTGCCAGTAGCCGTCAGGGGGCCTCCGCCGGTACTGAAGCTTTCTTT | CASSRQGASAGTEAFF
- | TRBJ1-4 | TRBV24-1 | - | TGTGCCACCAGTGATTCCGTGGGGGCGGGCTACGAAAAACTGTTTTTT | CATSDSVGAGYEKLFF
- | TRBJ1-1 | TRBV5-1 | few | TGCGCCAGCAGCTTAAACAGGGATCTTGAAGCTTTCTTT | CASSLNRDLEAFF
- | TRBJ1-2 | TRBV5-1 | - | TGCGCCAGCAGCCCAACTTCTCTGAGGAAAAATTTGGACTATGGCTACACCTTC | CASSPTSLRKNLDYGYTF
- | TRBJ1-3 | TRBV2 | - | TGTGCCAGCAGTGGACAGAGCTCTGGAAACACCATATATTTT | CASSGQSSGNTIYF
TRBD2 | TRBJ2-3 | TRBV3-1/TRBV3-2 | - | TGTGCCAGCAGCCAACAAGCGGGGGGGTCAGATACGCAGTATTTT | CASSQQAGGSDTQYF
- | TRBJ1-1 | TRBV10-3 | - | TGTGCCATCATCCCAGAGGGCAGTGGCTACACTGAAGCTTTCTTT | CAIIPEGSGYTEAFF
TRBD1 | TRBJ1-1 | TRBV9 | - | TGTGCCAGCAGCGCTACAGGGGCCCCGGGGACTGAAGCTTTCTTT | CASSATGAPGTEAFF
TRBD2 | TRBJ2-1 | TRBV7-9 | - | TGTGCCAGCAGCTTAGTGAGGACTAGCTCCTACAATGAGCAGTTCTTC | CASSLVRTSSYNEQFF
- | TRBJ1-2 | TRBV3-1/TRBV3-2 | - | TGTGCCAGCAGCCAAGATCCGGGAAGTAGAGGCTACACCTTC | CASSQDPGSRGYTF
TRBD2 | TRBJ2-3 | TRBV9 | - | TGTGCCAGCAGATACGGGGGGAGCACAGATACGCAGTATTTT | CASRYGGSTDTQYF
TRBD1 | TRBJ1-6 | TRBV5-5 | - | TGTGCCAGCAGCTTATCCGGGACAGGGGGGCCTAATTCACCCCTCCACTTT | CASSLSGTGGPNSPLHF
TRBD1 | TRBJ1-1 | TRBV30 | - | TGTGCCGGAACGACAGGGTCGAACACTGAAGCTTTCTTT | CAGTTGSNTEAFF
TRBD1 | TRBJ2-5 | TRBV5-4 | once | TGTGCCAGCAGCCGAGACAGGGGGCAAGAGACCCAGTACTTC | CASSRDRGQETQYF
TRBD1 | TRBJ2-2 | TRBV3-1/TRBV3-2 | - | TGTGCCAGCAGCCAAGATCTGTGGACAGGGAACACCGGGGAGCTGTTTTTT | CASSQDLWTGNTGELFF
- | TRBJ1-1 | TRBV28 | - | TGTGCCAGCACCCGTGGTGTGGGGCGGCTCGAGAACACTGAAGCTTTCTTT | CASTRGVGRLENTEAFF
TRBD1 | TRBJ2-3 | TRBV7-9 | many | TGTGCCAGCAGCCCTGGGGGGACAGGGTTGGGCACAGATACGCAGTATTTT | CASSPGGTGLGTDTQYF
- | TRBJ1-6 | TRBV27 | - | TGTGCCAGCAGTTTAGTAGATTCACCCCTCCACTTT | CASSLVDSPLHF
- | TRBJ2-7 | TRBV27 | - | TGTGCCAGCAGGGTGGGTGCGGGGAACCCCTACGAGCAGTACTTC | CASRVGAGNPYEQYF
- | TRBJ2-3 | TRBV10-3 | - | TGTGCCATCAACTCTGGCGGGGGCACAGATACGCAGTATTTT | CAINSGGGTDTQYF
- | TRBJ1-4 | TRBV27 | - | TGTGCCAGCAGTCCCCGGGAATGGACCGCCGCTAATGAAAAACTGTTTTTT | CASSPREWTAANEKLFF
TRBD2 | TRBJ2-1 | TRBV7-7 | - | TGTGCTAGCAGCTTAGTTGGCGGGGGGGCCAATGAGCAGTTCTTC | CASSLVGGGANEQFF
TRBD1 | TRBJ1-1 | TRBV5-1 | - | TGCGCCAGCAGCTTGGAGGGACAGGGCCCCGAAGCTTTCTTT | CASSLEGQGPEAFF
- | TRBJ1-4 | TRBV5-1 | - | TGCGCCAGCAGCTTGGCCAGTCCAGGGTCCAGGGATAATGAAAAACTGTTTTTT | CASSLASPGSRDNEKLFF
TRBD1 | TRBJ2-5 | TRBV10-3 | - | TGTGCCATCAGTGAACAACAGGGGATTGGACGAGAGACCCAGTACTTC | CAISEQQGIGRETQYF
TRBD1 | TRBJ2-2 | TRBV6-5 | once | TGTGCCAGCAGGATTACAGGGGATTTACCCGGGGAGCTGTTTTTT | CASRITGDLPGELFF
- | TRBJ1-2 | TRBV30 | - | TGTGCCTGGATAGCCAGGGATAACTATGGCTACACCTTC | CAWIARDNYGYTF
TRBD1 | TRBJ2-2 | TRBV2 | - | TGTGCCAGCAGTGGGGACAGGGGGCGCGGCGGGGAGCTGTTTTTT | CASSGDRGRGGELFF
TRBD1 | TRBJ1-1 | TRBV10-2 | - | TGCGCCAGCAGGAGCGACAGGGCCGACACTGAAGCTTTCTTT | CASRSDRADTEAFF
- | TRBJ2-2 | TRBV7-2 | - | TGTGCCAGCAGCCCCCCTAAGGGGGCGGGGACCGGGGAGCTGTTTTTT | CASSPPKGAGTGELFF
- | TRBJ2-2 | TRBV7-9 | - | TGTGCCAGCAGCTTAGCGGGAAGGACAGGGGAGCTGTTTTTT | CASSLAGRTGELFF
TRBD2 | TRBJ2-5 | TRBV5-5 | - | TGTGCCAGCACCCCTGGGGTCGGGGCGGGGGGGCCAGAGACCCAGTACTTC | CASTPGVGAGGPETQYF
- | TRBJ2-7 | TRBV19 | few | TGTGCCAGTAGCCCTCAATTATTTGGGCAGGGGAGCTACGAGCAGTACTTC | CASSPQLFGQGSYEQYF
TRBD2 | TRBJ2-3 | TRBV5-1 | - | TGCGCCAGCAGCACCGGACTAGCGGGGGGACCCGCCATGGCAGATACGCAGTATTTT | CASSTGLAGGPAMADTQYF
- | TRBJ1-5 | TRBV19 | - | TGTGCCAGTCGAAGAGATAGCAATCAGCCCCAGCATTTT | CASRRDSNQPQHF
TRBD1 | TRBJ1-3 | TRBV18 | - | TGTGCCAGCTCACCGGCGAGGACAGGGGTCCTCTCTGGAAACACCATATATTTT | CASSPARTGVLSGNTIYF
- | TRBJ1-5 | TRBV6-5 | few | TGTGCCAGCAGCCCCCAGGGGAGGGATCAGCCCCAGCATTTT | CASSPQGRDQPQHF
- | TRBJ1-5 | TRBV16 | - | TGTGCCAGCAGCCAATCGGGCAGGGCGAGCAATCAGCCCCAGCATTTT | CASSQSGRASNQPQHF
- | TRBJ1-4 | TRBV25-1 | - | TGTGCCAGCAGTGGGGGACTCCGGAGGGAAAAACTGTTTTTT | CASSGGLRREKLFF